This T cell receptor beta chain stems from a study of blood T cell repertoires in COVID-19. Study-level background: PBMCs, B-cell-depleted T cells, or T cells were the source of the cDNA or gDNA that made up the material.

Using immunoSEQ multiplex PCR, the repertoire was profiled, and TCRdb retains in-frame clones only, with some absent. The sample lists approximately 190,000 clones, about 81% occurring once. This CDR3 has 18 amino acids. Trimming shortened V by 1 base and J by 0 bases, and 17 bases separated the two germline ends. The germline V gene has CDR1 SGHRS and CDR2 YFSETQ. V is TRBV5-1 and J is TRBJ2-4, with D possibly being TRBD1 (5 bases). This clonotype was sampled from a man between 25 and 39 years old with active or convalescent COVID-19. Sequencing was performed on peripheral blood. CDR3 protein: CASSLMGPTALAKNIQYF. The CDR3 bases are TGCGCCAGCAGCTTGATGGGGCCGACAGCCTTAGCCAAAAACATTCAGTACTTC. The full variable domain, its missing parts supplied by reference TRBV5-1 and TRBJ2-4, is KAGVTQTPRYLIKTRGQQVTLSCSPISGHRSVSWYQQTPGQGLQFLFEYFSETQRNKGNFPGRFSGRQFSNSRSEMNVSTLELGDSALYLCASSLMGPTALAKNIQYFGAGTRLSVL.